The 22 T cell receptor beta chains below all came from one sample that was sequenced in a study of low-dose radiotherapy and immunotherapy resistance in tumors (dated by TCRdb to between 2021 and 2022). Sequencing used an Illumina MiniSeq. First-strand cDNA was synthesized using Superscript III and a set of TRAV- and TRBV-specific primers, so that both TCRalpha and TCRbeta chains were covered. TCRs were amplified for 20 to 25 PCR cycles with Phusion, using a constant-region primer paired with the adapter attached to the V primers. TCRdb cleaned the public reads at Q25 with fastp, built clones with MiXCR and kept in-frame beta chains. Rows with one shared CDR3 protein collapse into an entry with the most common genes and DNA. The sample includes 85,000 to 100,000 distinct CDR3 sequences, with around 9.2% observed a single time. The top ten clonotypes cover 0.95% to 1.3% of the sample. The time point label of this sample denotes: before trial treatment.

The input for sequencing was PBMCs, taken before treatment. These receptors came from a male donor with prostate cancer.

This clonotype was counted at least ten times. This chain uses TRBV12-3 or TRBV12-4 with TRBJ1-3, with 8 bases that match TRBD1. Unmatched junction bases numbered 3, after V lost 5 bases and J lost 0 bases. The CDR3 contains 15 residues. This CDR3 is CASSPTGGSGNTIYF. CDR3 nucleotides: TGTGCCAGCAGTCCAACAGGGGGCTCTGGAAACACCATATATTTT.

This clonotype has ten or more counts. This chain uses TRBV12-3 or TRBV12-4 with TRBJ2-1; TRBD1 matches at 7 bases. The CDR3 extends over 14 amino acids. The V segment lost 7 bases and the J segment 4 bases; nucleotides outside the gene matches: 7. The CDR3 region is CASTSQGLYNEQFF. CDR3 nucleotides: TGTGCCAGCACCTCACAGGGGCTATACAATGAGCAGTTCTTC.

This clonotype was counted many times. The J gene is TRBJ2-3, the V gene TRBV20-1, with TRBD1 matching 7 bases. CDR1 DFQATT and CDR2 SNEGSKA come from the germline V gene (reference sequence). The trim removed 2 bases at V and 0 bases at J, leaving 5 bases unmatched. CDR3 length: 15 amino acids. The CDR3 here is CSARRQGSSTDTQYF. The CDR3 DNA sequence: TGCAGTGCTAGACGACAGGGATCTAGCACAGATACGCAGTATTTT.

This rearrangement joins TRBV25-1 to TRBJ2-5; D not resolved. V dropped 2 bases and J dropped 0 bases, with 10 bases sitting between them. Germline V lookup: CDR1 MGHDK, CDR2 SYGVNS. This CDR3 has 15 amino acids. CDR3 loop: CASSEPRLYQETQYF. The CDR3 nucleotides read TGTGCCAGCAGTGAACCCAGGCTATACCAAGAGACCCAGTACTTC.

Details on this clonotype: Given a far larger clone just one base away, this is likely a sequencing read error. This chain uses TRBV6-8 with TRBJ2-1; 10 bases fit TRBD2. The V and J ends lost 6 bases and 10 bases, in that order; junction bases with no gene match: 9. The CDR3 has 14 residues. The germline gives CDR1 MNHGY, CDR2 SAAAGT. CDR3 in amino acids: CASRRTSGPYEQFF. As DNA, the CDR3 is TGTGCCAGCAGGCGGACTAGCGGTCCCTACGAGCAGTTCTTC.

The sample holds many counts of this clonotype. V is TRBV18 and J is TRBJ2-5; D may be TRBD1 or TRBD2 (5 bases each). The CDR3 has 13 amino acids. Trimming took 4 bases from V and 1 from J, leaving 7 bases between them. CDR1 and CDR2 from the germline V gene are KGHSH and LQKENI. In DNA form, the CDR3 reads TGTGCCAGCTCACAGGGGACCCAAGAGACCCAGTACTTC. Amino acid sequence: CASSQGTQETQYF.

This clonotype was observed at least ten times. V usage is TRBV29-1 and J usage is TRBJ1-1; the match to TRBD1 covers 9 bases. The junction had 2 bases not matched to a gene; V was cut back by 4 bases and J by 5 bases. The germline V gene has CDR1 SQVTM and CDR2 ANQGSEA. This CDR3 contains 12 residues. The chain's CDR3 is CSVGGQGTEAFF. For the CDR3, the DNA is TGCAGCGTTGGAGGACAGGGGACTGAAGCTTTCTTT.

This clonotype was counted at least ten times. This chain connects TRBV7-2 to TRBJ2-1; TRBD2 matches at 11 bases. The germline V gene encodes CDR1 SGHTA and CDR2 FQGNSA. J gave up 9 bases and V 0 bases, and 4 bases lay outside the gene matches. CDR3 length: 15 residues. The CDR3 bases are TGTGCCAGCAGCTTAGCCATACTAGCGGGAGCTGAGCAGTTCTTC. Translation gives CASSLAILAGAEQFF.

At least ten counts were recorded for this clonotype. This chain's CDR3 is CASSLGADNEQFF. The CDR3 DNA follows: TGTGCCAGCAGCTTAGGAGCAGACAATGAGCAGTTCTTC. The chain joins TRBV11-1 to TRBJ2-1; D gene unclear. Germline V gene lookup returns CDR1 SGHAT and CDR2 FQDESV (reference sequence). With 1 base removed from V and 5 bases from J, the gap between germline ends came to 6 bases. The CDR3 consists of 13 residues.

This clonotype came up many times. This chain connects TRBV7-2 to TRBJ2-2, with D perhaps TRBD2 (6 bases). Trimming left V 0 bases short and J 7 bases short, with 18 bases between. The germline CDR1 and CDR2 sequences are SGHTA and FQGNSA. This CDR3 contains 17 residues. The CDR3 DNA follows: TGTGCCAGCAGCTTAGCCCCCCCGCGGGGCGCAGGCGGGGAGCTGTTTTTT. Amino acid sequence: CASSLAPPRGAGGELFF.

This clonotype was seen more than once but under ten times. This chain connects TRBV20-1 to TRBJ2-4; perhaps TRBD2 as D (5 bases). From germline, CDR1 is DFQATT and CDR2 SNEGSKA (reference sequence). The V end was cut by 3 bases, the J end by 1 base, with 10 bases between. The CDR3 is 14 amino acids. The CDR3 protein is CSASYTSAKNIQYF. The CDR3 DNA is TGCAGTGCTAGCTATACTAGTGCCAAAAACATTCAGTACTTC.

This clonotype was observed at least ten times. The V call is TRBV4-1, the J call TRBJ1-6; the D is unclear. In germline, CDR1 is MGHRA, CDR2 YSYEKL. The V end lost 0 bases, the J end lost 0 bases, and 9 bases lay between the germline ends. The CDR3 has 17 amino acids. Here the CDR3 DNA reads TGCGCCAGCAGCCAAGAGACACAGAGCTCCTATAATTCACCCCTCCACTTT. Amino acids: CASSQETQSSYNSPLHF.

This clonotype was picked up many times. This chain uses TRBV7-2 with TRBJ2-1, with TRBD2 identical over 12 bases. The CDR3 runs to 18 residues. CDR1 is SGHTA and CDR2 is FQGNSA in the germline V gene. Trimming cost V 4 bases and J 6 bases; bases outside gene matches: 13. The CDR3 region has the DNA TGTGCCAGCAGCTCTAGCGGGAGGGTCTTACAAAGGTCCAATGAGCAGTTCTTC. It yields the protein CASSSSGRVLQRSNEQFF.

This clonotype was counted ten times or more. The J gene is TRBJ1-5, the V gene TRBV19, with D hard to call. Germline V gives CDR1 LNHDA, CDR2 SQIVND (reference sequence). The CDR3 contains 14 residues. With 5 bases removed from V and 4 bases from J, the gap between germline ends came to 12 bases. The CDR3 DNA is TGTGCCAGTAGTCCCGGGCTCCGAAATCAGCCCCAGCATTTT. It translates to CASSPGLRNQPQHF.

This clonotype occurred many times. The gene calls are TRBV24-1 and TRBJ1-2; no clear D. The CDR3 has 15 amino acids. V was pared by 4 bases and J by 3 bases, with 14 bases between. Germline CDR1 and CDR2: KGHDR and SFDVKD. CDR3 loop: CATSDPRETDYGYTF. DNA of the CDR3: TGTGCCACCAGTGACCCGAGGGAGACCGACTATGGCTACACCTTC.

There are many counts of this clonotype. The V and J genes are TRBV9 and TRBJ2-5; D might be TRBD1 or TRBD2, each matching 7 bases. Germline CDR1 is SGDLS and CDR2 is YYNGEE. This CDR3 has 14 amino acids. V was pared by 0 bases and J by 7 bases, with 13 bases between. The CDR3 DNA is TGTGCCAGCAGCGTAGCAGGGGGAGGGGCGACCCAGTACTTC. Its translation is CASSVAGGGATQYF.

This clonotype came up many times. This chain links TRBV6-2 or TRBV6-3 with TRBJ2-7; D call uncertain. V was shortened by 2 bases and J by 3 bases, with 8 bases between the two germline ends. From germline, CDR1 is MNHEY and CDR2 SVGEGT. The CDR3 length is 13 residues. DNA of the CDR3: TGTGCCAGCAGTTACCCCAACCGCTACGAGCAGTACTTC. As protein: CASSYPNRYEQYF.

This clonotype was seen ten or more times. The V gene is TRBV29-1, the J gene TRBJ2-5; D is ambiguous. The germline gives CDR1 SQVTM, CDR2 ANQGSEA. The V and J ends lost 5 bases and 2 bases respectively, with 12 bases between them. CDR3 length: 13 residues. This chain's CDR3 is CSVSYGTQETQYF. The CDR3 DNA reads TGCAGCGTTAGCTATGGAACGCAAGAGACCCAGTACTTC.

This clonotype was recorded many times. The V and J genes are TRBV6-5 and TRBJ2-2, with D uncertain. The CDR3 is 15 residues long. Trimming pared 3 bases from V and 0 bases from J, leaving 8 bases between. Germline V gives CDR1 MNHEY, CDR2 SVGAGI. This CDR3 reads CASSYSAANTGELFF. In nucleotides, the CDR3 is TGTGCCAGCAGTTATTCGGCCGCGAACACCGGGGAGCTGTTTTTT.

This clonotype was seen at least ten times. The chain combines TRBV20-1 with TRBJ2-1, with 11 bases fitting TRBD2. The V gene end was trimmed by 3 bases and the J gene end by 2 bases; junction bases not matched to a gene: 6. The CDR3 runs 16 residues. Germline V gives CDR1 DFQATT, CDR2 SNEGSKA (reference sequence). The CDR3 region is CSASERGLAAYNEQFF. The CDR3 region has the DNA TGCAGTGCTAGCGAGCGGGGACTAGCGGCCTACAATGAGCAGTTCTTC.

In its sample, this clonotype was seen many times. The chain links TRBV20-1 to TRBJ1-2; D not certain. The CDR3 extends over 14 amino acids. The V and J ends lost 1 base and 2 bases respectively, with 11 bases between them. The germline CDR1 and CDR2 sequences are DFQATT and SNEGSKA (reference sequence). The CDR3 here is CSARAAGRNYGYTF. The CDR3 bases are TGCAGTGCTAGAGCAGCCGGGAGAAACTATGGCTACACCTTC.

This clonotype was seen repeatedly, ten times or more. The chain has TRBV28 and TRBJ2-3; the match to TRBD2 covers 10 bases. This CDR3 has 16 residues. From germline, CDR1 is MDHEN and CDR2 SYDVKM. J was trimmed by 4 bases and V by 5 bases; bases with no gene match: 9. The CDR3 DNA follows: TGTGCCAGCAGTACCCTAGCGGGAGTGGTCGCAGATACGCAGTATTTT. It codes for CASSTLAGVVADTQYF.